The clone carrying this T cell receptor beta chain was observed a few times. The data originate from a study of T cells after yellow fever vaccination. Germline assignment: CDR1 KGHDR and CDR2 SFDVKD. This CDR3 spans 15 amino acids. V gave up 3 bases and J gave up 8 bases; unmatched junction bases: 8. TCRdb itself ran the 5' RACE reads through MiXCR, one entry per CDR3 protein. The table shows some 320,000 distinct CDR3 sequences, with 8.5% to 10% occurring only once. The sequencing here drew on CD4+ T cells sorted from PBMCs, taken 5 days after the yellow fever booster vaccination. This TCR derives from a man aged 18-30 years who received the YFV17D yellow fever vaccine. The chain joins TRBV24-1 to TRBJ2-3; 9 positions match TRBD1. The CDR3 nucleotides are TGTGCCACCAGTGATGCGGGACAGGGAGTAGGTACGCAGTATTTT. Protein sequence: CATSDAGQGVGTQYF.